The 5 T cell receptor beta chains given below trace back to one sample, sequenced in a study of blood T cell repertoires in COVID-19. This table comes from immunoSEQ multiplex PCR, and its TCRdb copy is limited to in-frame clones, with some not included. The table lists around 140,000 clones, around 81% of them singletons. The specimen was peripheral blood. Receptors were obtained from a woman aged 55-69 years with active or convalescent COVID-19.

This clone was found once. The chain is built from TRBV7-9 and TRBJ2-5; 10 positions agree with TRBD1. Germline values: CDR1 SEHNR, CDR2 FQNEAQ (reference sequence). Losses at the gene ends were 5 bases for V and 2 bases for J; bases not matched to a gene: 5. CDR3 length: 15 amino acids. The DNA of the CDR3 is TGTGCCAGCAGCGCGCCGGGACAGGGGCAAGAGACCCAGTACTTC. As protein: CASSAPGQGQETQYF.

The chain joins TRBV5-1 to TRBJ1-1; a possible D gene is TRBD1 (6 bases). CDR3 size: 19 residues. Trimming took off 1 base at V and 3 bases at J, with 25 bases between the two ends. CDR1 is SGHRS, CDR2 YFSETQ, per germline. CDR3 region: CASSLTQGGRMLGDTEAFF. The CDR3 DNA reads as TGCGCCAGCAGCTTGACACAGGGAGGGAGGATGCTTGGGGACACTGAAGCTTTCTTT.

The chain employs TRBV10-3 and TRBJ1-6; 9 positions agree with TRBD1. There are 15 residues in the CDR3. V lost 3 bases and J lost 5; bases outside the gene matches: 2. The germline CDR1 and CDR2 sequences are ENHRY and SYGVKD. The CDR3 reads CAISERTGDNSPLHF. CDR3 bases: TGTGCCATCAGTGAACGGACAGGGGATAATTCACCCCTCCACTTT.

This clone occurred once. This chain joins TRBV11-2 and TRBJ2-1; D is possibly TRBD1 (5 bases). The germline V gene encodes CDR1 SGHAT and CDR2 FQNNGV. Trimming shortened V by 0 bases and J by 8 bases, and 14 bases separated the two germline ends. The CDR3 spans 15 residues. The CDR3 DNA reads TGTGCCAGCAGCTTAGAGAGGCTATCCAGGGATGAGCAGTTCTTC. It codes for CASSLERLSRDEQFF.

J is TRBJ2-2 and V is TRBV5-1; tentatively, D is TRBD2 (5 bases). Trimming cost V 4 bases and J 3 bases, with 7 bases left between them. Germline CDR1 SGHRS, CDR2 YFSETQ. There are 13 residues in the CDR3. The CDR3 loop is CASSHGDTGELFF. The CDR3 region has the DNA TGCGCCAGCAGCCACGGGGACACCGGGGAGCTGTTTTTT.